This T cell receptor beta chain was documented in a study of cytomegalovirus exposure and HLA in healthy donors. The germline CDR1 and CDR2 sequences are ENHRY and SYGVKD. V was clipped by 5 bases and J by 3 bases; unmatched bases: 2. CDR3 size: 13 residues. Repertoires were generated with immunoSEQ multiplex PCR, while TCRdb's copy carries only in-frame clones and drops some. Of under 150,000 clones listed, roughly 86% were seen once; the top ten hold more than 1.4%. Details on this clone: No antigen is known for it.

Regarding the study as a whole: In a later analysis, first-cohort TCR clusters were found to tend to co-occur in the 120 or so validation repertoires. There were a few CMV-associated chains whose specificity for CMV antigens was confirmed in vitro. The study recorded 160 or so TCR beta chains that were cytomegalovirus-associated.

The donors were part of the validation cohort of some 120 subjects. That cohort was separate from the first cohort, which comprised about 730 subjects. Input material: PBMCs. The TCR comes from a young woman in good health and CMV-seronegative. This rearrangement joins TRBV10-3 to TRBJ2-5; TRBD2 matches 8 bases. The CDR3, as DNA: TGTGCCATCAGTTCGCGGGGGGAAGAGACCCAGTACTTC. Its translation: CAISSRGEETQYF.